This is a list of T cell receptor beta chains from one sample in a study of spatial heterogeneity in lung cancer. Using its own MiXCR run on the 5' RACE reads, TCRdb lists one record per CDR3 protein. This sample yields under 20,000 distinct CDR3 sequences, of which about a tenth are seen a single time; about 38% belongs to the top ten. Sequenced here: PBMCs, sampled at follow-up. All receptors derive from a female donor with early-stage non-small cell lung cancer. The conserved cysteine and the conserved F or W are not part of the CDR3 here. The order of the fields is CDR3 protein, V gene, clone size, J gene. A row's size may be missing; if present it is once, few, many or a size class.

CDR3 protein: ASSVASRYEQY
V gene: TRBV25-1
clone size: many
J gene: TRBJ2-7

CDR3 protein: ASSYSPTDSYNEQF
V gene: TRBV6-5
clone size: many
J gene: TRBJ2-1

CDR3 protein: AWSLSGTVKF
V gene: TRBV30
clone size: NA
J gene: TRBJ1-4

CDR3 protein: ASTRLRGTDTQY
V gene: TRBV6-2/TRBV6-3
clone size: NA
J gene: TRBJ2-3

CDR3 protein: ASSYHSVTGSATEAF
V gene: TRBV6-5
clone size: many
J gene: TRBJ1-1

CDR3 protein: ASSLASGGSYEQY
V gene: TRBV12-3/TRBV12-4
clone size: NA
J gene: TRBJ2-7

CDR3 protein: ASSFRTSGMTGEQY
V gene: TRBV5-6
clone size: few
J gene: TRBJ2-7

CDR3 protein: ASSFGTSYEQF
V gene: TRBV12-3/TRBV12-4
clone size: many
J gene: TRBJ2-1

CDR3 protein: ASRRPGLNTDTQY
V gene: TRBV11-2
clone size: many
J gene: TRBJ2-3

CDR3 protein: ASKPGTGGTYEQY
V gene: TRBV6-5
clone size: many
J gene: TRBJ2-7

CDR3 protein: ASSWSGALQETQY
V gene: TRBV2
clone size: many
J gene: TRBJ2-5

CDR3 protein: ASSPDRGELF
V gene: TRBV12-3/TRBV12-4
clone size: NA
J gene: TRBJ2-2

CDR3 protein: SATGTSGGGDTQY
V gene: TRBV20-1
clone size: NA
J gene: TRBJ2-3

CDR3 protein: ASRLALLQQETQY
V gene: TRBV12-2
clone size: many
J gene: TRBJ2-5

CDR3 protein: ASSYFGRGTDTQY
V gene: TRBV6-2/TRBV6-3
clone size: many
J gene: TRBJ2-3

CDR3 protein: ASSPTPQGVETQY
V gene: TRBV4-1
clone size: few
J gene: TRBJ2-5

CDR3 protein: ASSQRRDLDTEAF
V gene: TRBV4-1
clone size: few
J gene: TRBJ1-1

CDR3 protein: ASSQGGLAGVAGEQY
V gene: TRBV3-1
clone size: many
J gene: TRBJ2-7

CDR3 protein: ASSFGASTDTQY
V gene: TRBV7-3
clone size: many
J gene: TRBJ2-3

CDR3 protein: ASSGTSGLYNEQF
V gene: TRBV6-1
clone size: many
J gene: TRBJ2-1

CDR3 protein: ASTNRGSTTDTQY
V gene: TRBV6-6
clone size: medium-sized
J gene: TRBJ2-3

CDR3 protein: ASSLTPGQGQETQY
V gene: TRBV28
clone size: many
J gene: TRBJ2-5

CDR3 protein: ASTPQAASTDTQY
V gene: TRBV11-2
clone size: few
J gene: TRBJ2-3

CDR3 protein: SAREWGTSGKAKNIQY
V gene: TRBV20-1
clone size: many
J gene: TRBJ2-4

CDR3 protein: ASSLTTGAYSPLH
V gene: TRBV5-6
clone size: many
J gene: TRBJ1-6

CDR3 protein: ASSPATGRPGAF
V gene: TRBV18
clone size: many
J gene: TRBJ1-1

CDR3 protein: ASSLQLAGNTGELF
V gene: TRBV11-2
clone size: NA
J gene: TRBJ2-2

CDR3 protein: SAEILAGERYEQY
V gene: TRBV20-1
clone size: many
J gene: TRBJ2-7